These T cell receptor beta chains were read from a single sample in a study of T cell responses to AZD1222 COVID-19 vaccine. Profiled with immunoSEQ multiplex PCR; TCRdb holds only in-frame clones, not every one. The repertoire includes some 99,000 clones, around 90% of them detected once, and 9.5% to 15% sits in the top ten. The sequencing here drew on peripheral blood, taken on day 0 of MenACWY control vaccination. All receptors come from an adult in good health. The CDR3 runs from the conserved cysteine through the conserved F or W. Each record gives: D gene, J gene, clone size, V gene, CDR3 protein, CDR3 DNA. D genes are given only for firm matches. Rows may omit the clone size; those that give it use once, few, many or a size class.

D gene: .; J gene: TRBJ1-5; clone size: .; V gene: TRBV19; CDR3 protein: CASSRQAGQPQHF; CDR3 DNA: TGTGCCAGTAGTAGACAGGCAGGGCAGCCCCAGCATTTT
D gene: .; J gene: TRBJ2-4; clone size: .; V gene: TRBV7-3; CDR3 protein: CASSSSLRGIQYF; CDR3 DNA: TGTGCCAGCAGCTCCTCCCTCCGGGGCATTCAGTACTTC
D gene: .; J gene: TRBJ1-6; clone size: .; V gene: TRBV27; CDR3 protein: CASTLALRSPLHF; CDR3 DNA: TGTGCCAGCACCCTAGCCTTACGATCACCCCTCCACTTT
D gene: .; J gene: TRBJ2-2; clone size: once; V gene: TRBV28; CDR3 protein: CASTIMGTGELFF; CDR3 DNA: TGTGCCAGCACCATTATGGGCACCGGGGAGCTGTTTTTT
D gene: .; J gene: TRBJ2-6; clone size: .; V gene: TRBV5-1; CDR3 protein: CASSEQGRSGANVLTF; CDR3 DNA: TGCGCCAGCAGCGAACAGGGTCGGTCTGGGGCCAACGTCCTGACTTTC
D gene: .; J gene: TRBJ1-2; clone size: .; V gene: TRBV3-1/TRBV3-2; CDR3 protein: CASSQDAGYGYTF; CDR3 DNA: TGTGCCAGCAGCCAAGATGCAGGCTATGGCTACACCTTC
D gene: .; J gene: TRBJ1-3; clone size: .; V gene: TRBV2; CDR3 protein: CASSETAGNTIYF; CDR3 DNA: TGTGCCAGCAGTGAAACGGCTGGAAACACCATATATTTT
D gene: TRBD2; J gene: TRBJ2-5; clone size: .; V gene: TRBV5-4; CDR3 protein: CASSLSPGGRREETQYF; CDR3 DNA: TGTGCCAGCAGCTTGTCCCCGGGGGGGCGGAGAGAAGAGACCCAGTACTTC
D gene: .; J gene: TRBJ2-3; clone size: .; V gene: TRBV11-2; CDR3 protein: CASSLKRRGADTQYF; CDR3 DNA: TGTGCCAGCAGCCTAAAGAGGAGGGGGGCAGATACGCAGTATTTT
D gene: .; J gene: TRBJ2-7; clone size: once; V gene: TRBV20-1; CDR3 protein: CSASSSLVGSYEQYF; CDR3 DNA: TGCAGTGCTAGTAGCTCTCTAGTGGGGTCCTACGAGCAGTACTTC
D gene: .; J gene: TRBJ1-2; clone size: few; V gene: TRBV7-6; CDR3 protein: CASSAGHRKGDYGYTF; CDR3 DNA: TGTGCCAGCAGCGCGGGACACAGAAAAGGGGACTATGGCTACACCTTC
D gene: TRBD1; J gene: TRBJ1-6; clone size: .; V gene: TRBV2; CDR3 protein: CASSEGQGDSPLHF; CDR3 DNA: TGTGCCAGCAGTGAGGGGCAGGGGGATTCACCCCTCCACTTT
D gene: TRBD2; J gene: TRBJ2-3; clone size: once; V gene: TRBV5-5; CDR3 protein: CASSPTVAGGGTDTQYF; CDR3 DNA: TGTGCCAGCAGCCCGACAGTAGCGGGAGGAGGTACAGATACGCAGTATTTT
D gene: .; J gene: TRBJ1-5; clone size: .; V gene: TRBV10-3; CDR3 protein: CAISEKGEPQHF; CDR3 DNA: TGTGCCATCAGTGAAAAGGGAGAACCCCAGCATTTT
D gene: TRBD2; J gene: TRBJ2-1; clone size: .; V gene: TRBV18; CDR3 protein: CASSPPGLALNEQFF; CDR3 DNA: TGTGCCAGCTCACCCCCGGGACTAGCCCTCAATGAGCAGTTCTTC
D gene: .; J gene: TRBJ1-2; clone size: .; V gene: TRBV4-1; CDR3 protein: CASSQVLAVTNYGYTF; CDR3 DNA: TGCGCCAGCAGCCAAGTTCTCGCAGTAACTAACTATGGCTACACCTTC
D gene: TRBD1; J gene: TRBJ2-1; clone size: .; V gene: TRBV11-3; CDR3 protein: CASSPTGGQYNEQFF; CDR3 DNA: TGTGCCAGCAGCCCGACAGGGGGCCAGTACAATGAGCAGTTCTTC
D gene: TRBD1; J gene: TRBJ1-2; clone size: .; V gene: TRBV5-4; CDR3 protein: CASSLAGGALYGYTF; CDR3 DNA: TGTGCCAGCAGCTTGGCAGGGGGGGCGTTATATGGCTACACCTTC
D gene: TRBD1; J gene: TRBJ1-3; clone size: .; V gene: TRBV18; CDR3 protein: CASSPRATGVDTIYF; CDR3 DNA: TGTGCCAGCTCACCACGCGCTACAGGGGTGGACACCATATATTTT
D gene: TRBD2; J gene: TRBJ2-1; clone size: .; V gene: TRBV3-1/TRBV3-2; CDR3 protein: CASSRGRGTSGRAPNEQFF; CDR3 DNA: TGTGCCAGCAGCCGAGGCCGCGGGACTAGCGGGAGGGCCCCGAATGAGCAGTTCTTC
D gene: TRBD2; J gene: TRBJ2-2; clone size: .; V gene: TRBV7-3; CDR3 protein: CASSLTGGLTGELFF; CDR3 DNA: TGTGCCAGCAGCTTAACGGGAGGGCTGACCGGGGAGCTGTTTTTT
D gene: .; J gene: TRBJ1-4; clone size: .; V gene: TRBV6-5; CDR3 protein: CASSFRLGEKLFF; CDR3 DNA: TGTGCCAGCAGTTTCCGGCTTGGAGAAAAACTGTTTTTT
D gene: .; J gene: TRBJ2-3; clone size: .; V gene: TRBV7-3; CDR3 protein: CASSLTGGTDTQYF; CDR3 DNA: TGTGCCAGCAGCTTAACAGGGGGCACAGATACGCAGTATTTT
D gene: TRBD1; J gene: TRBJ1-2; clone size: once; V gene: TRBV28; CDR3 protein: CASRQLSGTGWGGYTF; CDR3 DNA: TGTGCCAGCAGGCAATTGTCCGGGACAGGGTGGGGTGGCTACACCTTC
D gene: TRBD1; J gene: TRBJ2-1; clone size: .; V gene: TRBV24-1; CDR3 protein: CATSDLKGQGPSDRDEQFF; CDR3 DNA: TGTGCCACCAGTGATTTGAAGGGACAGGGTCCATCAGACCGCGATGAGCAGTTCTTC
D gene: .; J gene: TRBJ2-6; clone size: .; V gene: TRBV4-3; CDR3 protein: CASSQGWAGTLSGANVLTF; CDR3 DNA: TGCGCCAGCAGCCAAGGGTGGGCGGGCACACTCTCTGGGGCCAACGTCCTGACTTTC
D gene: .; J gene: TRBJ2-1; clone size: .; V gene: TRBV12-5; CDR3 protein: CASGFGDIPPWEQFF; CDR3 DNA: TGTGCTAGTGGTTTCGGTGACATCCCCCCGTGGGAGCAGTTCTTC
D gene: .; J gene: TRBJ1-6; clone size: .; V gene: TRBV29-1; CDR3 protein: CSVGWGSPRLHF; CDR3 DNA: TGCAGCGTTGGGTGGGGCAGCCCACGCCTCCACTTT
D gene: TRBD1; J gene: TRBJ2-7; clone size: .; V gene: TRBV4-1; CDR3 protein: CASSQGQGRGAYEQYF; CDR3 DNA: TGCGCCAGCAGCCAAGGACAGGGACGGGGAGCCTACGAGCAGTACTTC
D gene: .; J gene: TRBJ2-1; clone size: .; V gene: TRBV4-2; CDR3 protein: CASSQGHSSSYNEQFF; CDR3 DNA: TGTGCCAGCAGCCAAGGACACTCGAGCTCCTACAATGAGCAGTTCTTC
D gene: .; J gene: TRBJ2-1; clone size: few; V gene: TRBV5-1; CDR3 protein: CASSEMGLSYNEQFF; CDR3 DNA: TGCGCCAGCAGCGAGATGGGACTTTCTTACAATGAGCAGTTCTTC
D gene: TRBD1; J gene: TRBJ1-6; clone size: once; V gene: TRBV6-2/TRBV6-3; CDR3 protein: CASSLYGTGGNSPLHF; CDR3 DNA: TGTGCCAGCAGTCTCTACGGGACAGGCGGAAATTCACCCCTCCACTTT
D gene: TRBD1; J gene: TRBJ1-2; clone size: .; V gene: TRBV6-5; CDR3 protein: CASSPPATGGSGYTF; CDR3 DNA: TGTGCCAGCAGTCCCCCCGCGACAGGGGGCAGCGGCTACACCTTC
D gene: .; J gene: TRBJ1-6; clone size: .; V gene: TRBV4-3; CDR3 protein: CASSQGIPNSPLHF; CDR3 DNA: TGCGCCAGCAGCCAAGGTATTCCTAATTCACCCCTCCACTTT
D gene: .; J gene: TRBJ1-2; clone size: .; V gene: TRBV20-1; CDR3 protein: CSATPDYGYTF; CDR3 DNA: TGCAGTGCTACACCAGATTATGGCTACACCTTC
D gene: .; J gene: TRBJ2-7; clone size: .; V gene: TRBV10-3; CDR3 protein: CAISDRAQGYEQYF; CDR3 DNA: TGTGCCATCAGTGACAGGGCCCAGGGCTACGAGCAGTACTTC
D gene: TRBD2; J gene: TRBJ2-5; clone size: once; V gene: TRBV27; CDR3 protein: CASSARLAGTQPETQYF; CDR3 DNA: TGTGCCAGCAGCGCCAGACTAGCGGGAACGCAACCAGAGACCCAGTACTTC
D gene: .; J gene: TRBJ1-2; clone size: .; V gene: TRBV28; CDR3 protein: CASRPGGGDYGYTF; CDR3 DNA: TGTGCCAGCAGACCCGGTGGAGGGGACTATGGCTACACCTTC
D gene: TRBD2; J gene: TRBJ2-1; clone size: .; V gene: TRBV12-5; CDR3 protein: CASGLVGSGGGGEQFF; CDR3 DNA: TGTGCTAGTGGTTTGGTGGGTAGCGGGGGGGGCGGTGAGCAGTTCTTC
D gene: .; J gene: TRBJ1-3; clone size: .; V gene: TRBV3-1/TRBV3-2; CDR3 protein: CASSLTGSSGNTIYF; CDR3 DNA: TGTGCCAGCAGCCTAACAGGGTCCTCTGGAAACACCATATATTTT
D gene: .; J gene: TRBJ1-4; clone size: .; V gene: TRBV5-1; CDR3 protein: CASSLRRVANEKLFF; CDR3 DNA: TGCGCCAGCAGCCTACGTAGGGTAGCTAATGAAAAACTGTTTTTT
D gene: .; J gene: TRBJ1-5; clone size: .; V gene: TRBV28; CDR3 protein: CASSLGMAQHF; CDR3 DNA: TGTGCCAGCAGTTTGGGAATGGCCCAGCATTTT
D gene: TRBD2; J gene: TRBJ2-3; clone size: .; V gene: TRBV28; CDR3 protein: CASSLSTSGSTDTQYF; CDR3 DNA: TGTGCCAGCAGTTTATCTACTAGCGGTAGCACAGATACGCAGTATTTT
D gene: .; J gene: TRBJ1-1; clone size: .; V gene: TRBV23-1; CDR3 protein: CASSQFPSNTEAFF; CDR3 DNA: TGCGCCAGCAGTCAATTCCCCAGTAACACTGAAGCTTTCTTT
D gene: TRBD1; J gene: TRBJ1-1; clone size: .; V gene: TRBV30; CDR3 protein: CACLKPDRANTEAFF; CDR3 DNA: TGTGCCTGTCTTAAACCGGACAGGGCGAACACTGAAGCTTTCTTT
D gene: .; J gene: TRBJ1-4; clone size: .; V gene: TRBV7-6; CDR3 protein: CASSSRLGTNEKLFF; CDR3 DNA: TGTGCCAGCAGCTCACGGTTGGGAACTAATGAAAAACTGTTTTTT
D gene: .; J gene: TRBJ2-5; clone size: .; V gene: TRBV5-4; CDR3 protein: CAIYILGGETQYF; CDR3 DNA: TGTGCCATCTATATATTGGGTGGGGAGACCCAGTACTTC
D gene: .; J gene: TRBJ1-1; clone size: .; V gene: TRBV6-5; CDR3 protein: CASNVWGANTEAFF; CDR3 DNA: TGTGCCAGCAATGTCTGGGGGGCGAACACTGAAGCTTTCTTT
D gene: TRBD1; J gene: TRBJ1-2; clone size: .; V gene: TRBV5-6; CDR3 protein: CASSGGQGSYGYTF; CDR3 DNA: TGTGCCAGCAGCGGAGGACAGGGTAGCTATGGCTACACCTTC
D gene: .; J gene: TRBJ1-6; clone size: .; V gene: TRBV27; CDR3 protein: CASSLGKYNSPLHF; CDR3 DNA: TGTGCCAGCAGTTTGGGGAAATATAATTCACCCCTCCACTTT
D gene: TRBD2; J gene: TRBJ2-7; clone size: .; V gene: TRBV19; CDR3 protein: CASSIGVLAAYEQYF; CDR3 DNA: TGTGCCAGTAGTATAGGGGTACTAGCGGCCTACGAGCAGTACTTC
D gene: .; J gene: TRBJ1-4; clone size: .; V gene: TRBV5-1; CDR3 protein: CASSETATNEKLFF; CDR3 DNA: TGCGCCAGCAGCGAGACAGCAACTAATGAAAAACTGTTTTTT
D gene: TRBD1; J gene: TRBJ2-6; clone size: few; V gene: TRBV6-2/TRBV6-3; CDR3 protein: CASSLQGAGANVLTF; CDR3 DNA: TGTGCCAGCAGTTTACAGGGGGCTGGGGCCAACGTCCTGACTTTC
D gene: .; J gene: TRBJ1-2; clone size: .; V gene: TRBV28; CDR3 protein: CASSFVGGINYGYTF; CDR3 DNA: TGTGCCAGCAGTTTCGTGGGGGGGATCAACTATGGCTACACCTTC
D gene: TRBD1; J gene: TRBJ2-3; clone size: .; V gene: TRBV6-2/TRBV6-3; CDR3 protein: CASSPTGGANTQYF; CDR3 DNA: TGTGCCAGCAGTCCGACAGGGGGCGCGAATACGCAGTATTTT
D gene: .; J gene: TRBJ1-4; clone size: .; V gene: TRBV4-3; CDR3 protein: CASSQGRAAGEKLFF; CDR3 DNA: TGCGCCAGCAGCCAAGGCCGGGCCGCGGGTGAAAAACTGTTTTTT
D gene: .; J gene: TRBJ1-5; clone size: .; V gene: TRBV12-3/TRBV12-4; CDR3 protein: CASSLGGLEPQHF; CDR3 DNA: TGTGCCAGCAGTTTGGGGGGGTTGGAGCCCCAGCATTTT
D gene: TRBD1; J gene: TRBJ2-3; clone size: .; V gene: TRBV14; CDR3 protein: CASNSDRFLDTQYF; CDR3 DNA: TGTGCCAGCAATTCGGACAGGTTTTTGGATACGCAGTATTTT
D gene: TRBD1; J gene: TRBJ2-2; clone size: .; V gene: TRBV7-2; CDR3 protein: CASSPGNRGIAGELFF; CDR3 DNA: TGTGCCAGCAGCCCTGGGAACAGGGGTATAGCCGGGGAGCTGTTTTTT
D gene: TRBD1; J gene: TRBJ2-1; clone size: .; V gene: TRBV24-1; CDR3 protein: CATSDRQGLGNEQFF; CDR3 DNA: TGTGCCACCAGTGACCGACAGGGATTGGGTAATGAGCAGTTCTTC